This record concerns one TCR beta chain sequence. Its antigen is unidentified. The data derive from a study of T-cell reconstitution after alpha-beta-depleted transplantation in children. Unique molecular identifiers were used to barcode this TCRbeta library. TCRdb itself ran the PCR reads through MiXCR, one entry per CDR3 protein. The table has fewer than 750,000 distinct CDR3 sequences, 23% seen once; the top ten hold roughly 15%. Study-wide findings and caveats: T-cell numbers and diversity one year post-transplant derived largely from freshly generated T cells. By about two months after transplant, alpha-beta T cells reportedly arose from several hundred graft clones that had expanded. In some patients, recipient T cells and intrathymic progenitors surviving conditioning explained high day-60 diversity.

This specimen was PBMCs, mostly from graft donor cells, taken 360 days after TCRalphabeta/CD19-depleted stem cell transplant. The sequence was collected from a boy under two years old who had a stem cell transplant for acute myeloid leukemia, so the T cells may come from the graft donor.

The CDR3 sequence: CASSLRTAPRYF. CDR3 coding DNA: TGTGCCAGCAGTTTACGTACGGCTCCGAGGTACTTC. The chain joins TRBV28 to TRBJ2-5; D unclear. V lost 2 bases and J 13 bases, leaving 14 bases between the germline ends. Germline loops: CDR1 MDHEN, CDR2 SYDVKM. This CDR3 contains 12 residues.